The clone carrying this TCR beta chain was detected only a few times. Its antigen is unidentified. The CDR3 length is 16 residues. The germline V gene encodes CDR1 MGHDK and CDR2 SYGVNS. V was shortened by 1 base and J by 3 bases, with 14 bases between the two germline ends. The sample is drawn from a study of CD8 T cells in ankylosing spondylitis. Whole-study findings and limits: Earlier authors reported some of these motif variants in reactive arthritis synovial fluid and blood. For ankylosing spondylitis blood, a TCR beta motif of several highly homologous variants appeared characteristic. Disease-associated clones were reportedly significantly overrepresented in matched ankylosing spondylitis synovial fluid. Disease-linked clones were found to be CD8+ and relatively rare in peripheral blood.

Quantitative barcoded 5'-RACE was used to prepare TCR beta libraries. A single record per CDR3 protein comes from TCRdb applying MiXCR to the 5' RACE reads. The sample shows over 600,000 distinct CDR3 sequences, 19% of them seen only once. This rearrangement joins TRBV25-1 to TRBJ2-3; the D gene is possibly TRBD2 (5 bases). The source material was blood, either unsorted or a sorted T cell fraction (not recorded which). This clonotype was sampled from a male donor with ankylosing spondylitis. The CDR3 DNA reads TGTGCCAGCAGTGAATGGTATGGGGAGAGGACAGATACGCAGTATTTT. Its translation: CASSEWYGERTDTQYF.